This T cell receptor beta chain emerged from a study of T cells in Graves' hyperthyroidism and ophthalmopathy. In regard to this clonotype: The junction differs from germline at one of its ends, possibly a read error.

Authors of the study amplified TCR beta CDR3 regions from RNA transcripts. First-round RT-PCR targeting the TCR CDR3 was performed with the HTBI primer set. TCRdb used MiXCR to reprocess the multiplex PCR reads, holding one entry per CDR3 protein. The table includes over 300,000 distinct CDR3 sequences, roughly 14% detected once. The CDR3 is 15 amino acids. Germline V gives CDR1 SGHAT, CDR2 FQDESV (reference sequence). This clonotype was sampled from a woman aged 55-70 years with Graves' hyperthyroidism. Sequencing used blood. The genes are TRBV11-1 and TRBJ2-7; weak D call: TRBD2 (6 bases). The CDR3 here is CASSQVGAGPYEQYF. CDR3 DNA sequence: TGCGCCAGCAGCCAAGTCGGAGCGGGCCCCTACGAGCAGTACTTC.